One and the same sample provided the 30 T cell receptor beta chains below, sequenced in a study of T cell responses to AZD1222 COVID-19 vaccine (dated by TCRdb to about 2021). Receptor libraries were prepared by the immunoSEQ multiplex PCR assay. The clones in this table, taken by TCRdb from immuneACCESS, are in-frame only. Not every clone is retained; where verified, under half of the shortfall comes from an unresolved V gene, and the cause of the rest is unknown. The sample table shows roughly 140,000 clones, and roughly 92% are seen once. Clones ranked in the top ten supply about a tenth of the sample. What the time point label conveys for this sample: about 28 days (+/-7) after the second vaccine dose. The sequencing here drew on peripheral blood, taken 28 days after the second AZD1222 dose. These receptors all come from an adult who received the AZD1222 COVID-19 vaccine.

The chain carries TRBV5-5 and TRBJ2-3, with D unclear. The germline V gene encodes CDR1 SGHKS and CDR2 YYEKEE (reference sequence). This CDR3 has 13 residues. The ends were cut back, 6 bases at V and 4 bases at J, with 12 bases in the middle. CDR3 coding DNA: TGTGCCAGCACTGAACCTAGGCCAGATACGCAGTATTTT. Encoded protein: CASTEPRPDTQYF.

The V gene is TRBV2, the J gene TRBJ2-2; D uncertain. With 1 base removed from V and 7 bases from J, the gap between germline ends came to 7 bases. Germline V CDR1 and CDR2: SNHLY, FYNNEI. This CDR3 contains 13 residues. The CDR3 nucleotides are TGTGCCAGCAGTGAAGTATCCGGCGGGGAGCTGTTTTTT. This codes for CASSEVSGGELFF.

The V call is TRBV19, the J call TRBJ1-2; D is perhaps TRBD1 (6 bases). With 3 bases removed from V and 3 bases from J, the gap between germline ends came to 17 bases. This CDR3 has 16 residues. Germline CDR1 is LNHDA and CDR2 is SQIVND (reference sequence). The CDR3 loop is CASSIHIQGTYYGYTF. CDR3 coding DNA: TGTGCCAGTAGTATCCATATACAGGGAACCTACTATGGCTACACCTTC.

The CDR3 loop is CASSGQPNGNSPLHF. In DNA, the CDR3 is TGCGCCAGCAGCGGACAACCTAACGGGAATTCACCCCTCCACTTT. The rearrangement uses TRBV10-1 and TRBJ1-6; tentative D call: TRBD1 (5 bases). The CDR3 extends over 15 amino acids. The ends were cut back, 6 bases at V and 7 bases at J, with 16 bases in the middle. The germline V gene has CDR1 WNHNN and CDR2 SYGVQD (reference sequence).

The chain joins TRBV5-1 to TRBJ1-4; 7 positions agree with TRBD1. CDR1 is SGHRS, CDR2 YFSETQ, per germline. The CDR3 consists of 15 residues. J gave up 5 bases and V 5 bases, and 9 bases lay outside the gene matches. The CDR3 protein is CASRGRDSLNEKLFF. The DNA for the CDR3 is TGCGCCAGCAGGGGGAGGGACAGCCTCAATGAAAAACTGTTTTTT.

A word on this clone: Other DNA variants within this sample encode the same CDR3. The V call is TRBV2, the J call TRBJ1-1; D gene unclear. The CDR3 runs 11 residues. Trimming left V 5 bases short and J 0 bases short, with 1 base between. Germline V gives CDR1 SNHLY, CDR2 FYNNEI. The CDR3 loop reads CASSLNTEAFF. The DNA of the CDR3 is TGTGCCAGCAGTCTGAACACTGAAGCTTTCTTT.

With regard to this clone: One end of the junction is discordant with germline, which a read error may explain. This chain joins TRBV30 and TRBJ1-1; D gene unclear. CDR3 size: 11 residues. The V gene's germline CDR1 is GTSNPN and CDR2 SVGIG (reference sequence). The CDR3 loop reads CAGRRDTEAFF. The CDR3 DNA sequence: TGTGCCGGGAGGCGAGACACTGAAGCTTTCTTT.

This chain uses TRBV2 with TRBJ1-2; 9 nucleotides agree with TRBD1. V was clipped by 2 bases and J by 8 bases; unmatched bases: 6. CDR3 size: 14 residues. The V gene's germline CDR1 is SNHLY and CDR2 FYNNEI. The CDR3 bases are TGTGCCAGCAGTGAAAGAGGACAGGGGAGGGGCTACACCTTC. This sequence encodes CASSERGQGRGYTF.

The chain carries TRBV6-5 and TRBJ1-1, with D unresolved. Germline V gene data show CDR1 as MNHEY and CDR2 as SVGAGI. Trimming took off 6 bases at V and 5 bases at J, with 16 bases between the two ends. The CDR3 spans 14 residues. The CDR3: CASSSDTLGTEAFF. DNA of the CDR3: TGTGCCAGCAGCTCAGACACCCTGGGGACTGAAGCTTTCTTT.

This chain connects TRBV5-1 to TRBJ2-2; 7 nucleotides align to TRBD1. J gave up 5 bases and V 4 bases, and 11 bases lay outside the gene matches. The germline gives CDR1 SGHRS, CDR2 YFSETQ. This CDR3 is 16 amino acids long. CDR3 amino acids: CASSPTTGTATGELFF. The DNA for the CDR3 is TGCGCCAGCAGCCCAACCACCGGGACAGCAACCGGGGAGCTGTTTTTT.

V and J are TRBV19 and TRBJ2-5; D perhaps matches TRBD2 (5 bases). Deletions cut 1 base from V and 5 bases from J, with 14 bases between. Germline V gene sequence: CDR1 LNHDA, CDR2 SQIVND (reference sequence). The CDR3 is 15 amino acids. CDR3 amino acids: CASSIGRLRGETQYF. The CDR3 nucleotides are TGTGCCAGTAGTATAGGGAGACTCCGAGGGGAGACCCAGTACTTC.

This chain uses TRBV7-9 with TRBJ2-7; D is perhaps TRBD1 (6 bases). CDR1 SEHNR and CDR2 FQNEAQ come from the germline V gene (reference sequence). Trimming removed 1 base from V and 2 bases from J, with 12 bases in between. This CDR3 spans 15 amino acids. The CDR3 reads CASSLGQGLTYEQYV. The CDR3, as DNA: TGTGCCAGCAGCTTAGGCCAGGGGTTAACCTACGAGCAGTACGTC.

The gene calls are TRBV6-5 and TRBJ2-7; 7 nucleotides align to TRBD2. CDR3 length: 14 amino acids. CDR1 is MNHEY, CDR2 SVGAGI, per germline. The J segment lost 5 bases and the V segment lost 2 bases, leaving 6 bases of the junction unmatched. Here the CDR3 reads CASSYLGLGDEQYF. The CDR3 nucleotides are TGTGCCAGCAGTTACCTTGGACTAGGAGACGAGCAGTACTTC.

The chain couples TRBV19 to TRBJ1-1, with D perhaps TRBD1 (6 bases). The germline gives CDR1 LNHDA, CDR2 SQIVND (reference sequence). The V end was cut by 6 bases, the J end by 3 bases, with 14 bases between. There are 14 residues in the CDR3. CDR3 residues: CASRAGRGHTEAFF. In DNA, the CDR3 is TGTGCCAGTAGGGCAGGACGGGGGCACACTGAAGCTTTCTTT.

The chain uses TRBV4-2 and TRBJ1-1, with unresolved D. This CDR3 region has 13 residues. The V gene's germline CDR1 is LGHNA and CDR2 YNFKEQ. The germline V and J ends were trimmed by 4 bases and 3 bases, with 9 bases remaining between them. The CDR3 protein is CASSPEGYTEAFF. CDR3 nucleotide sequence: TGTGCCAGCAGCCCCGAGGGTTACACTGAAGCTTTCTTT.

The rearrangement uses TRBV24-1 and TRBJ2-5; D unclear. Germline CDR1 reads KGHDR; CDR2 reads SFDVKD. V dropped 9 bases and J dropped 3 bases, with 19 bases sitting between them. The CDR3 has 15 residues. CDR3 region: CATLKRYTVKETQYF. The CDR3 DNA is TGTGCCACCCTTAAACGCTACACGGTGAAAGAGACCCAGTACTTC.

CDR3 in amino acids: CASSRRDRGLETQYF. CDR3 bases: TGTGCCAGCTCACGGCGGGACAGGGGGCTAGAGACCCAGTACTTC. The chain carries TRBV18 and TRBJ2-5; TRBD1 matches 12 bases. The V segment lost 4 bases and the J segment 4 bases; nucleotides outside the gene matches: 4. In germline, CDR1 is KGHSH, CDR2 LQKENI. This CDR3 has 15 residues.

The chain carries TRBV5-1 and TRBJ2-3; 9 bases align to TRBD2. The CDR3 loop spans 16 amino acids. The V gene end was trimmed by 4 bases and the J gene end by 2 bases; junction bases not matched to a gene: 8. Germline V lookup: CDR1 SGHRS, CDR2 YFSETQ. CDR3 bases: TGCGCCAGCAGCCCGGGTAGCGGGGGCCCCACAGATACGCAGTATTTT. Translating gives CASSPGSGGPTDTQYF.

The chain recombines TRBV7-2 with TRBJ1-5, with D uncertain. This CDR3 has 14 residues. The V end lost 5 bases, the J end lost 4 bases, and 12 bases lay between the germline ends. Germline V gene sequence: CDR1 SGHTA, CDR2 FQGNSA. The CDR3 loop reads CASSGGRGNQPQHF. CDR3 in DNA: TGTGCCAGCAGCGGCGGCCGAGGAAATCAGCCCCAGCATTTT.

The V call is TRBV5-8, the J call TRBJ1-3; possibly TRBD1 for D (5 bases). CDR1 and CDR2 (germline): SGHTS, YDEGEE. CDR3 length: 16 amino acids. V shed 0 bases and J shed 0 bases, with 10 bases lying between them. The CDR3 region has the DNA TGTGCCAGCAGCTTGGGGTTCGGGGGCTCTGGAAACACCATATATTTT. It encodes CASSLGFGGSGNTIYF.

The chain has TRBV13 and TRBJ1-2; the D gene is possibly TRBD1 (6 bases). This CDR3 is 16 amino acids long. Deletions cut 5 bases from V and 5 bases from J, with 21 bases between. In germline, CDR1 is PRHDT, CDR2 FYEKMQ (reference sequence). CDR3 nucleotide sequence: TGTGCCAGCAGCCGAAATTGGTTTGGGGGGCGTTATGGCTACACCTTC. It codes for CASSRNWFGGRYGYTF.

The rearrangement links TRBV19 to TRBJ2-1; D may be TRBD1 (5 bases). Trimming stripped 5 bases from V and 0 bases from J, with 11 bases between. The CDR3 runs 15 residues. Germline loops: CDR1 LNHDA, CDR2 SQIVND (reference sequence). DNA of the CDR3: TGTGCCAGTAGTCGGACATCGAGCTCCTACAATGAGCAGTTCTTC. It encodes CASSRTSSSYNEQFF.

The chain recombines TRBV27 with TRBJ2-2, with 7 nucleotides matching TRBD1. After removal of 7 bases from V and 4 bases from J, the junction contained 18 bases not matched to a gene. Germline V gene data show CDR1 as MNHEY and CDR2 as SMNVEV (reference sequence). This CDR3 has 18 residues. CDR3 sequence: CASTSKTPGRGFTGELFF. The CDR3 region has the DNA TGTGCCAGCACCTCTAAAACCCCGGGCAGGGGGTTCACCGGGGAGCTGTTTTTT.

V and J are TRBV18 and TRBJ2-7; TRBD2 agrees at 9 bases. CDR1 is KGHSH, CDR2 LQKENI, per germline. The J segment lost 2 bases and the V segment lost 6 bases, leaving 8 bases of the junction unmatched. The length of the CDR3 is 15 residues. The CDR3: CASSQISGSPYEQYF. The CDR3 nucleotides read TGTGCCAGCTCTCAAATTAGCGGGAGTCCCTACGAGCAGTACTTC.

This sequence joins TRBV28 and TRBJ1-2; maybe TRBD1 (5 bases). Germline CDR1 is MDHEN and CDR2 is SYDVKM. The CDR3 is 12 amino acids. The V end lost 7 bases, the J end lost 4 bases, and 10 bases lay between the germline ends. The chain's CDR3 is CASTTDLYGYTF. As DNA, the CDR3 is TGTGCCAGCACGACAGATCTCTATGGCTACACCTTC.

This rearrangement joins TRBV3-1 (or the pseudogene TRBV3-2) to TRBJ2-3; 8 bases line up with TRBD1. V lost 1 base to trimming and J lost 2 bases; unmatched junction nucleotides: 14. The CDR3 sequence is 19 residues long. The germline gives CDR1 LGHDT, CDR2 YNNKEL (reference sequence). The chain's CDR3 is CASSQGAGGEGPYTDTQYF. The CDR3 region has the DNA TGTGCCAGCAGCCAAGGGGCAGGGGGCGAGGGGCCCTACACAGATACGCAGTATTTT.

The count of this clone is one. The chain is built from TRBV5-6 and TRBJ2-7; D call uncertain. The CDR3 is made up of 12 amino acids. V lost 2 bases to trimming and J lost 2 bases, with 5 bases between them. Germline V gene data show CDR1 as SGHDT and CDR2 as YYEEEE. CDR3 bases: TGTGCCAGCAGCTTAAGGGCCTACGAGCAGTACGTC. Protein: CASSLRAYEQYV.

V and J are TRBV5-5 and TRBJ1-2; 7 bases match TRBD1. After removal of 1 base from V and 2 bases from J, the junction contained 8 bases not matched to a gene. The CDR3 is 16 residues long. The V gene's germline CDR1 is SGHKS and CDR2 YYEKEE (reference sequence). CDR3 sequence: CASSLFRGDSNYGYTF. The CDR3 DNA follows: TGTGCCAGCAGCTTGTTTCGTGGGGACAGCAACTATGGCTACACCTTC.

CDR3 loop: CASRPGQAYYNSPLHF. The CDR3 DNA reads TGTGCCAGCAGGCCGGGACAGGCATACTATAATTCACCCCTCCACTTT. The genes are TRBV28 and TRBJ1-6; 8 bases line up with TRBD1. J gave up 3 bases and V 6 bases, and 7 bases lay outside the gene matches. Germline V lookup: CDR1 MDHEN, CDR2 SYDVKM. This CDR3 is built from 16 residues. Full variable domain (missing parts from reference TRBV28 and TRBJ1-6): DVKVTQSSRYLVKRTGEKVFLECVQDMDHENMFWYRQDPGLGLRLIYFSYDVKMKEKGDIPEGYSVSREKKERFSLILESASTNQTSMYLCASRPGQAYYNSPLHFGNGTRLTVT.

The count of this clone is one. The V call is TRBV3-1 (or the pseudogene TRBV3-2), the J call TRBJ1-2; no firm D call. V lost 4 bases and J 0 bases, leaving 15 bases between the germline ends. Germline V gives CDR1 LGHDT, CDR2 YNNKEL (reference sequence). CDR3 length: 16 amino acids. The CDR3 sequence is CASSLNGPLSNYGYTF. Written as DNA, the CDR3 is TGTGCCAGCAGCCTTAACGGGCCTTTATCTAACTATGGCTACACCTTC.